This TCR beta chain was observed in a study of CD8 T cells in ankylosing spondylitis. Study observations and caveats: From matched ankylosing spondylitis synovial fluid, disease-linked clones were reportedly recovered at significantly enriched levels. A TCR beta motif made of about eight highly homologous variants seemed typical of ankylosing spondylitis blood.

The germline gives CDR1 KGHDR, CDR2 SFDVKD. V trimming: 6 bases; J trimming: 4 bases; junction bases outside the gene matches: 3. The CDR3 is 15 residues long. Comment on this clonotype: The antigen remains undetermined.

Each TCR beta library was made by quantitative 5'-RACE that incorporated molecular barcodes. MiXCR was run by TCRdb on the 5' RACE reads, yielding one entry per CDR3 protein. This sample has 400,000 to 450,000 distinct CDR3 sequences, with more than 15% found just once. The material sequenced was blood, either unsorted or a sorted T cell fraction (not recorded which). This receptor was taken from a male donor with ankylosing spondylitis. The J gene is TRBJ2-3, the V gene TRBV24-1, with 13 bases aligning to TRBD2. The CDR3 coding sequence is TGTGCCACCAGTTCCGGGACTAGCGGGGCAGATACGCAGTATTTT. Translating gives CATSSGTSGADTQYF.